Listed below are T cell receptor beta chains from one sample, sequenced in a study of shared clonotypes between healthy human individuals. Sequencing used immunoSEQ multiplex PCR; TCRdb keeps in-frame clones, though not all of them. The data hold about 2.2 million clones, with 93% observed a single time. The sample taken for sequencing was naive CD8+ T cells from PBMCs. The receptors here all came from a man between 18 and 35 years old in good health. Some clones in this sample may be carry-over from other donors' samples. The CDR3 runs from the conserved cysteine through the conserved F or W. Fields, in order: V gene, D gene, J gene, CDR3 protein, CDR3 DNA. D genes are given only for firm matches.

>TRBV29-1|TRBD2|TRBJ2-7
CSGRWGGYDEQYF
TGCAGCGGGCGATGGGGGGGGTATGACGAGCAGTACTTC
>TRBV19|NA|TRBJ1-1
CASQRWQGPVTEAFF
TGTGCCAGTCAAAGGTGGCAGGGACCGGTCACTGAAGCTTTCTTT
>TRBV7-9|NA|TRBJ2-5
CASSLRAQETQYF
TGTGCCAGCAGCTTAAGGGCTCAAGAGACCCAGTACTTC
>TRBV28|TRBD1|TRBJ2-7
CASSSFQGASEQYF
TGTGCCAGCAGCTCTTTTCAGGGGGCTAGCGAGCAGTACTTC
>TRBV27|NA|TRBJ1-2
CASSPGANYGYTF
TGTGCCAGCAGTCCGGGAGCCAACTATGGCTACACCTTC
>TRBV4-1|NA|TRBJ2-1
CASSPTGLLNEQFF
TGCGCCAGCAGCCCGACGGGTCTCCTCAATGAGCAGTTCTTC
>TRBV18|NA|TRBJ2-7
CASRNPWGDPTNEQYF
TGTGCCAGTCGAAATCCCTGGGGAGACCCCACTAACGAGCAGTACTTC
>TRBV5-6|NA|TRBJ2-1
CASSLTRFVGSYNEQFF
TGTGCCAGCAGCTTGACCCGTTTTGTTGGTTCCTACAATGAGCAGTTCTTC
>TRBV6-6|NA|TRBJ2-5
CASSYSRAPQETQYF
TGTGCCAGCAGTTACTCGAGGGCACCCCAAGAGACCCAGTACTTC
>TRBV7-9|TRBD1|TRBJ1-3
CASSGTGGSGNTIYF
TGTGCCAGCAGCGGCACAGGGGGTTCAGGAAACACCATATATTTT
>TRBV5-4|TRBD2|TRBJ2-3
CASSFLGGGDTQYF
TGTGCCAGCAGCTTCTTGGGGGGAGGGGATACGCAGTATTTT
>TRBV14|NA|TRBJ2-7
CASSQYGAGPSYEQYF
TGTGCCAGCAGTCAGTACGGAGCGGGCCCCTCCTACGAGCAGTACTTC
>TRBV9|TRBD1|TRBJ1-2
CASSLYPGTDYGYTF
TGTGCCAGCAGCCTGTACCCCGGGACAGACTATGGCTACACCTTC
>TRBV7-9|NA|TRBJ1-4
CATRGVATNEKLFF
TGTGCAACGCGGGGGGTTGCAACTAATGAAAAACTGTTTTTT
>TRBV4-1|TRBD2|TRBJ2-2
CASSPGLAGMAGELFF
TGCGCCAGCAGCCCCGGACTAGCGGGAATGGCCGGGGAGCTGTTTTTT
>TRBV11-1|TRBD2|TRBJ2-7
CASSSRTSGTAYEQYF
TGTGCCAGCAGCTCACGGACTAGCGGAACGGCCTACGAGCAGTACTTC
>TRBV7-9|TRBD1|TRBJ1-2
CASSYFGDRGRDGYTF
TGTGCCAGCAGCTACTTTGGGGACAGGGGGCGCGATGGCTACACCTTC
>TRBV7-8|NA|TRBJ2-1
CASSLAGSYNEQFF
TGTGCCAGCAGCTTAGCGGGCTCCTACAATGAGCAGTTCTTC
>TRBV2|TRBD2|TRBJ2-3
CASSLAGGTDTQYF
TGTGCCAGCAGTTTAGCGGGAGGCACAGATACGCAGTATTTT